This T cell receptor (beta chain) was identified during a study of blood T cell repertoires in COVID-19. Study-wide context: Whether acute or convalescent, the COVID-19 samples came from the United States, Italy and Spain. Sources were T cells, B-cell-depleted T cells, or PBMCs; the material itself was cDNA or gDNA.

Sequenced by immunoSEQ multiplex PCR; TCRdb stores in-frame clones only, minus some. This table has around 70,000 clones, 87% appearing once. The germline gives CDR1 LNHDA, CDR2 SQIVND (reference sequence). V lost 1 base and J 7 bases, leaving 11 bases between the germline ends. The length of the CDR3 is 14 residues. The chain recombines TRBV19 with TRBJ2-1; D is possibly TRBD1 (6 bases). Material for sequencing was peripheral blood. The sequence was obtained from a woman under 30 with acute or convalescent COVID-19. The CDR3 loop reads CASSIVGGRNEQFF. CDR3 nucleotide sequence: TGTGCCAGTAGTATAGTAGGGGGAAGAAATGAGCAGTTCTTC. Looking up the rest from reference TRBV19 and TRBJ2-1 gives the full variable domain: DGGITQSPKYLFRKEGQNVTLSCEQNLNHDAMYWYRQDPGQGLRLIYYSQIVNDFQKGDIAEGYSVSREKKESFPLTVTSAQKNPTAFYLCASSIVGGRNEQFFGPGTRLTVL.